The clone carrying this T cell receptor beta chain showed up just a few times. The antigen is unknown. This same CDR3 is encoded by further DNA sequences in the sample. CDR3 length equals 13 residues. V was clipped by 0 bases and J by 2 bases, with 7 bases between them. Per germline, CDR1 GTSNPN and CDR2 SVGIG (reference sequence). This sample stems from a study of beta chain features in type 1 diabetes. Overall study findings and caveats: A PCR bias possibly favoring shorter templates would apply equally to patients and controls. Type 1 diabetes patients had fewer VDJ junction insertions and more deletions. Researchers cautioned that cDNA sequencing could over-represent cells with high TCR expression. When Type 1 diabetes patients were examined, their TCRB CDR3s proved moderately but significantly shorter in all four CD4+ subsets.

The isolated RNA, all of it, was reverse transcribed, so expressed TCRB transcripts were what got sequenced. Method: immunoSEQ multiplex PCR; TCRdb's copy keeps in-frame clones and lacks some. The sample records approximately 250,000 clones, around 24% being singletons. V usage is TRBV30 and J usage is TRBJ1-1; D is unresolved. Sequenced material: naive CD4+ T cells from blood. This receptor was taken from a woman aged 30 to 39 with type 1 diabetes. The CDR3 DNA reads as TGTGCCTGGAGTGTCGAGGGTAACACTGAAGCTTTCTTT. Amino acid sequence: CAWSVEGNTEAFF.